This TCR beta chain originates from a study of blood T cell repertoires in COVID-19. Germline V lookup: CDR1 SNHLY, CDR2 FYNNEI. This CDR3 has 15 residues. The trim removed 3 bases at V and 0 bases at J, leaving 5 bases unmatched. The protocol was immunoSEQ multiplex PCR, while the TCRdb copy is restricted to in-frame clones and leaves out a portion. The table lists 300,000 to 350,000 clones, 75% to 90% of them singletons. The sequence derives from a woman aged 25 to 39 with COVID-19, enrolled during active disease. The chain is built from TRBV2 and TRBJ2-7; TRBD1 aligns across 7 bases. Sequences were obtained from peripheral blood. CDR3 bases: TGTGCCAGCAGTGACGTCCAGGGGGACTCCTACGAGCAGTACTTC. This gives the protein CASSDVQGDSYEQYF.